This T cell receptor (beta chain) was recovered during a study of T cell responses to AZD1222 COVID-19 vaccine. Measured with immunoSEQ multiplex PCR; TCRdb has only the in-frame clones, and not every one. The repertoire holds tens of thousands of clones, with around four fifths as singletons. Losses at the gene ends were 4 bases for V and 4 bases for J; bases not matched to a gene: 8. This CDR3 is built from 14 residues. CDR1 and CDR2 (germline): SGHRS, YFSETQ. The starting material was peripheral blood, obtained on day 0 of AZD1222 vaccination. This chain joins TRBV5-1 and TRBJ2-7; 7 bases are a match to TRBD2. This clonotype was obtained from an adult in good health. This chain's CDR3 is CASSPSGNSYEQYF. Written as DNA, the CDR3 is TGCGCCAGCAGCCCTAGCGGAAATTCATACGAGCAGTACTTC.